The present T cell receptor (beta chain) was sequenced within a study of beta chain features in type 1 diabetes. Overall study context: Age, gender and cell yields were similar between patients and healthy donors. Study-level results: In comparison with healthy donors, patients had naive, central memory and Treg TCRB repertoires that appeared more similar. Cells with high TCR expression could be over-represented by cDNA sequencing. All four CD4+ subsets of Type 1 diabetes patients contained TCRB CDR3s that were moderately but significantly shorter.

The germline V gene has CDR1 SGHRS and CDR2 YFSETQ. With V trimmed by 0 bases and J by 5 bases, 5 bases remained unmatched. The CDR3 is 15 residues long. A single heparinised blood sample, averaging around 120 mL, was obtained per donor. cDNA synthesis used the whole RNA isolate, giving expressed TCRB sequences. Measured with immunoSEQ multiplex PCR; TCRdb has only the in-frame clones, and not every one. The sample includes about 370,000 clones, 8.5% to 10% of them seen just once. Regarding this clone: The target antigen is unknown.

The sequence came from a man under 40 with type 1 diabetes. The chain has TRBV5-1 and TRBJ1-1; 9 nucleotides align to TRBD1. The sequenced sample consisted of central memory CD4+ T cells from blood. The CDR3 loop is CASSLDPGQGTEAFF. DNA for the CDR3: TGCGCCAGCAGCTTGGACCCGGGACAGGGAACTGAAGCTTTCTTT.